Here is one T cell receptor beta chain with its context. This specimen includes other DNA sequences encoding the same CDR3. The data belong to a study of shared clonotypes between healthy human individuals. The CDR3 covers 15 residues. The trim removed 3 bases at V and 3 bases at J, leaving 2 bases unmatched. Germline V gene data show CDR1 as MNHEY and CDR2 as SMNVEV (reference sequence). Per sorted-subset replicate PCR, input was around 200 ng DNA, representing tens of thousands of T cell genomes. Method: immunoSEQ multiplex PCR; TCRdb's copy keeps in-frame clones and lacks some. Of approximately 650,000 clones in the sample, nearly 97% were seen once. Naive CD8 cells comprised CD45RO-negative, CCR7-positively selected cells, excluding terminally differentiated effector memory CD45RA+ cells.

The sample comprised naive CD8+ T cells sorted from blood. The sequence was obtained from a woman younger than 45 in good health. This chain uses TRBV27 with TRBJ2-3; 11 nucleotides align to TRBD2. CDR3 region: CASSFRTSGTDTQYF. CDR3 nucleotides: TGTGCCAGCAGTTTTCGGACTAGCGGGACAGATACGCAGTATTTT.